The 26 T cell receptor beta chains given below trace back to one sample, sequenced in a study of Graves' ophthalmopathy and Graves' hyperthyroidism. Amplification targeted the TCR beta CDR3 regions, with RNA transcripts as the source material. An opening RT-PCR round employed HTBI primers and preceded a second-round multiplex PCR. MiXCR, applied by TCRdb to the multiplex PCR reads, yields one record per CDR3 protein. The data hold over 650,000 distinct CDR3 sequences, with just over 40% observed a single time. Input material: peripheral blood. Receptors originate from an adult man with Graves' ophthalmopathy.

Regarding this clonotype: A much larger clone is a single base away; this may be a read error. The chain carries TRBV19 and TRBJ1-1; D gene uncertain. The CDR3 totals 15 residues. From germline, CDR1 is LNHDA and CDR2 SQIVND (reference sequence). The chain's CDR3 is CAGSIARDPNTEAFF. The CDR3 nucleotides read TGTGCCGGTAGTATAGCCCGTGACCCGAACACTGAAGCTTTCTTT. The whole variable domain, filled in from reference TRBV19 and TRBJ1-1, reads DGGITQSPKYLFRKEGQNVTLSCEQNLNHDAMYWYRQDPGQGLRLIYYSQIVNDFQKGDIAEGYSVSREKKESFPLTVTSAQKNPTAFYLCAGSIARDPNTEAFFGQGTRLTVV.

The chain couples TRBV10-3 to TRBJ2-3; D not certain. CDR1 is ENHRY and CDR2 is SYGVKD in the germline V gene. CDR3 length: 14 residues. The V end was cut by 3 bases, the J end by 6 bases, with 13 bases between. The CDR3 loop reads CAISEGRVGDTQYF. In nucleotides, the CDR3 is TGTGCCATCAGTGAAGGAAGGGTTGGCGATACGCAGTATTTT.

This chain joins TRBV10-3 and TRBJ1-2, with D possibly TRBD1 on 6 matching bases. Per germline, CDR1 ENHRY and CDR2 SYGVKD. Trimming removed 10 bases from V and 7 bases from J, with 19 bases in between. The length of the CDR3 is 13 residues. CDR3 loop: CATGQRQETGYTF. DNA of the CDR3: TGTGCCACCGGACAGCGCCAAGAGACTGGCTACACCTTC.

This clonotype was recorded many times. V gene TRBV12-3 or TRBV12-4 combines with J gene TRBJ1-2; no clear D gene. The CDR3 spans 15 residues. V lost 6 bases, J lost 3 bases, and 17 bases lay in between. In DNA form, the CDR3 reads TGTGCCAGCAGCCGACATCAAACCGGGGACTATGGCTACACCTTC. Encoded protein: CASSRHQTGDYGYTF.

Concerning this clonotype itself: A read error may produce the germline difference seen at one junction end. The chain joins TRBV10-3 to TRBJ1-5; D may be TRBD1 (6 bases). This CDR3 is built from 15 residues. Germline lookup yields CDR1 ENHRY and CDR2 SYGVKD. As DNA, the CDR3 is TGTGCCACCAGTGGAGAGGGGCAGGGGAGCCAGCCCCAGCATTTT. Its protein is CATSGEGQGSQPQHF.

This clonotype was seen only a few times. A junction boundary mismatches the germline segment, possibly from a read error. The rearrangement joins TRBV10-3 to TRBJ2-7, with D perhaps matching TRBD2 (6 bases). The CDR3 runs 15 residues. Germline V lookup: CDR1 ENHRY, CDR2 SYGVKD. CDR3 region: CASSYYAMDRGEQYF. The CDR3 DNA is TGTGCCAGCAGTTACTACGCGATGGACCGGGGGGAGCAGTACTTC.

This chain joins TRBV10-2 and TRBJ1-1; 9 bases line up with TRBD1. This CDR3 spans 16 amino acids. Germline V CDR1 and CDR2: WSHSY, SAAADI. The ends lost 0 bases at V and 8 bases at J; junction bases unmatched: 10. The CDR3 protein is CASSESLAQQGAEAFF. The CDR3 DNA sequence: TGCGCCAGCAGTGAGTCCTTAGCGCAACAGGGGGCGGAAGCTTTCTTT.

V gene TRBV19 combines with J gene TRBJ2-7; a weak D match, TRBD1 (5 bases). V lost 10 bases and J lost 1, with 14 bases in between. The V gene's germline CDR1 is LNHDA and CDR2 SQIVND (reference sequence). The CDR3 consists of 13 residues. The CDR3 DNA reads as TGTGCCACCTCCCCCGGACAATCCTACGAGCAGTACTTC. As protein: CATSPGQSYEQYF.

This clonotype showed up many times. The chain joins TRBV5-1 to TRBJ2-5, with TRBD2 matching over 8 bases. After removal of 0 bases from V and 3 bases from J, the junction contained 7 bases not matched to a gene. From germline, CDR1 is SGHRS and CDR2 YFSETQ. This CDR3 has 16 amino acids. In nucleotides, the CDR3 is TGCGCCAGCAGCTTGGTGGCGACTAGCGCGAAAGAGACCCAGTACTTC. This sequence encodes CASSLVATSAKETQYF.

The sample holds many counts of this clonotype. The rearrangement links TRBV7-3 to TRBJ2-5; 8 bases map to TRBD2. The germline CDR1 and CDR2 sequences are SGHTA and FQGTGA. V shed 5 bases, J shed 5 bases, and the junction held 10 bases outside the gene matches. The CDR3 consists of 15 residues. CDR3 amino acids: CASSAAGGRGETQYF. In DNA, the CDR3 is TGTGCCAGCAGCGCTGCGGGAGGTCGAGGGGAGACCCAGTACTTC. The whole variable domain, filled in from reference TRBV7-3 and TRBJ2-5, reads GAGVSQTPSNKVTEKGKYVELRCDPISGHTALYWYRQSLGQGPEFLIYFQGTGAADDSGLPNDRFFAVRPEGSVSTLKIQRTERGDSAVYLCASSAAGGRGETQYFGPGTRLLVL.

The chain uses TRBV10-2 and TRBJ1-6, with a weak D call TRBD1 (5 bases). Trimming cost V 8 bases and J 8 bases, with 10 bases left between them. CDR1 WSHSY and CDR2 SAAADI come from the germline V gene. The CDR3 sequence is 12 residues long. The CDR3 here is CASLRGYSPLHF. The DNA for the CDR3 is TGCGCCAGCTTGAGGGGATATTCACCCCTCCACTTT.

This clonotype was observed many times. This chain uses TRBV12-3 or TRBV12-4 with TRBJ1-5; TRBD1 might be the D (5 bases). The V and J ends lost 3 bases and 10 bases respectively, with 13 bases between them. CDR3 size: 13 residues. CDR3 sequence (DNA): TGTGCCAGCAGTTTCCAACGACAGTCACCCCAGCATTTT. It codes for CASSFQRQSPQHF.

With respect to this clonotype: No conserved phenylalanine or tryptophan is present at the end of the CDR3, so a read error is the likely explanation. The V and J genes are TRBV6-1 and TRBJ2-7; D is ambiguous. The V and J ends lost 5 bases and 4 bases respectively, with 18 bases between them. The CDR3 has 15 amino acids. The germline V gene has CDR1 MNHNS and CDR2 SASEGT. The CDR3 DNA sequence: TGTGCCAGCAGTTACCCTGGGTTGGTACCTTACGAGCAGTACTGC. It codes for CASSYPGLVPYEQYC.

This clonotype was recorded many times. The V and J genes are TRBV24-1 and TRBJ1-1, with D uncertain. Germline-derived CDR1 and CDR2 are KGHDR and SFDVKD. The V gene lost 3 bases and the J gene lost 8 bases, with 12 bases spanning the gap. The CDR3 extends over 13 amino acids. CDR3 protein: CATSDPDRNEAFF. The DNA of the CDR3 is TGTGCCACCAGTGATCCCGACCGTAACGAAGCTTTCTTT.

This chain uses TRBV10-3 with TRBJ1-2; unclear D gene. The CDR3 spans 15 residues. The V gene's germline CDR1 is ENHRY and CDR2 SYGVKD. Trimming removed 11 bases from V and 0 bases from J, with 19 bases in between. The chain's CDR3 is CAWSVLAAANYGYTF. CDR3 sequence (DNA): TGTGCCTGGAGTGTACTGGCGGCAGCTAACTATGGCTACACCTTC.

CDR3 DNA: TGTGCCAGCAGCTTCGACAGCTTCAATACCTACGAGCAGTACTTC. It yields the protein CASSFDSFNTYEQYF. This rearrangement joins TRBV7-2 to TRBJ2-7; maybe TRBD1 (5 bases). Per germline, CDR1 SGHTA and CDR2 FQGNSA. Trimming stripped 3 bases from V and 2 bases from J, with 14 bases between. This CDR3 has 15 amino acids.

The table lists this clonotype with many counts. The rearrangement joins TRBV2 to TRBJ1-1; D is unclear. CDR1 and CDR2 (germline): SNHLY, FYNNEI. V shed 4 bases and J shed 0 bases, with 9 bases lying between them. This CDR3 has 14 amino acids. CDR3 amino acids: CASSGNSLNTEAFF. In DNA form, the CDR3 reads TGTGCCAGCAGTGGAAACAGCTTGAACACTGAAGCTTTCTTT. The whole variable domain, filled in from reference TRBV2 and TRBJ1-1, reads EPEVTQTPSHQVTQMGQEVILRCVPISNHLYFYWYRQILGQKVEFLVSFYNNEISEKSEIFDDQFSVERPDGSNFTLKIRSTKLEDSAMYFCASSGNSLNTEAFFGQGTRLTVV.

As to this clonotype: Mismatch with germline at one junction end may stem from a read error. The chain employs TRBV10-3 and TRBJ2-6, with 7 bases matching TRBD1. The CDR3 covers 14 residues. Germline loops: CDR1 ENHRY, CDR2 SYGVKD. The CDR3 DNA reads as TGTGCCATCAGTGAAAGGACAGGACTGAACACTGAAGCTTTC. It translates to CAISERTGLNTEAF.

As concerns this clonotype: A single base separates this from a much larger clone, so it may be a read error. V and J are TRBV10-2 and TRBJ2-7; TRBD1 matches at 9 bases. Germline lookup yields CDR1 WSHSY and CDR2 SAAADI. This CDR3 is 13 amino acids long. The CDR3 spells CASTGTGSYGQYF. CDR3 nucleotide sequence: TGCGCCAGCACTGGGACAGGGTCCTACGGGCAGTACTTC.

The chain uses TRBV19 and TRBJ1-1; 8 positions match TRBD1. This CDR3 is 14 amino acids long. J lost 5 bases, V lost 5 bases, and 7 bases had no gene match. Looked up from germline, CDR1 is LNHDA and CDR2 is SQIVND (reference sequence). CDR3 nucleotide sequence: TGTGCCAGTAGTTCTCGACAGGGGAGAACTGAAGCTTTCTTT. This sequence encodes CASSSRQGRTEAFF.

This rearrangement joins TRBV29-1 to TRBJ1-2; D gene unclear. The length of the CDR3 is 12 residues. The V end was cut by 0 bases, the J end by 12 bases, with 14 bases between. Germline values: CDR1 SQVTM, CDR2 ANQGSEA. The CDR3: CSVEEGNSGNTF. The CDR3 DNA reads TGCAGCGTTGAAGAGGGGAACTCTGGAAACACCTTC.

This clonotype turned up a few times. The rearrangement links TRBV20-1 to TRBJ2-5; 8 nucleotides align to TRBD2. This CDR3 is built from 15 residues. Germline CDR1 is DFQATT and CDR2 is SNEGSKA (reference sequence). The ends lost 5 bases at V and 3 bases at J; junction bases unmatched: 11. CDR3 protein: CSAQTGGRAEETQYF. The CDR3 DNA reads as TGCAGTGCTCAAACGGGGGGGAGAGCTGAAGAGACCCAGTACTTC.

Remarks on this clonotype: Just one base apart from a much larger clone, this may be a read error. The V call is TRBV12-3 or TRBV12-4, the J call TRBJ1-2; TRBD1 matches 9 bases. CDR3 size: 13 residues. V lost 4 bases to trimming and J lost 9 bases; unmatched junction nucleotides: 6. The DNA of the CDR3 is TGTGCCAGCAGTTGGGGGACAGGGTTTCGCTACACCTTC. Translated: CASSWGTGFRYTF.

This chain joins TRBV15 and TRBJ2-3; 7 bases are a match to TRBD1. J lost 4 bases, V lost 0 bases, and 7 bases had no gene match. The germline V gene has CDR1 LNHNV and CDR2 YYDKDF (reference sequence). There are 16 residues in the CDR3. This CDR3 is CATSRDRQGVSDTQYF. For the CDR3, the DNA is TGTGCCACCAGCAGAGATCGACAGGGAGTCTCAGATACGCAGTATTTT. The variable domain in full, with the rest retrieved from reference TRBV15 and TRBJ2-3, is DAMVIQNPRYQVTQFGKPVTLSCSQTLNHNVMYWYQQKSSQAPKLLFHYYDKDFNNEADTPDNFQSRRPNTSFCFLDIRSPGLGDTAMYLCATSRDRQGVSDTQYFGPGTRLTVL.

In regard to this clonotype: This may stem from a read error, because a much larger clone lies one nucleotide away. V is TRBV20-1 and J is TRBJ1-1, with 8 bases lining up with TRBD1. Germline V gives CDR1 DFQATT, CDR2 SNEGSKA (reference sequence). V dropped 5 bases and J dropped 1; count of bases not matched to a gene: 9. This CDR3 spans 15 amino acids. The CDR3 is CSAHPGGLGNTEAFF. DNA of the CDR3: TGCAGTGCTCATCCAGGGGGCTTAGGGAACACTGAAGCTTTCTTT.

Points on this clonotype: As the CDR3 is not closed by the conserved phenylalanine or tryptophan, this likely results from a read error. The gene calls are TRBV7-9 and TRBJ2-1, with 10 positions matching TRBD2. With V trimmed by 7 bases and J by 7 bases, 7 bases remained unmatched. This CDR3 has 14 residues. Germline V gene data show CDR1 as SEHNR and CDR2 as FQNEAQ (reference sequence). The DNA of the CDR3 is TGTGCCAGCATTCAGCGGGAGGGGGGGAATGAGCAGTTCGTC. Translated: CASIQREGGNEQFV.